This T cell receptor (beta chain) was identified during a study of shared clonotypes between healthy human individuals. The germline V gene has CDR1 MNHEY and CDR2 SVGAGI. The CDR3 contains 14 residues. Trimming cost V 4 bases and J 5 bases; bases outside gene matches: 4. Method: immunoSEQ multiplex PCR; TCRdb's copy keeps in-frame clones and lacks some. The table lists about 490,000 clones, approximately 79% of them singletons. This TCR was recovered from a woman in her forties in good health. Some clones in this sample may be carry-over from other donors' samples. The rearrangement joins TRBV6-5 to TRBJ2-5; 10 positions match TRBD2. The sample was PBMCs. The CDR3 reads CASSLAGGPETQYF. The DNA for the CDR3 is TGTGCCAGCAGTTTAGCGGGAGGTCCCGAGACCCAGTACTTC.